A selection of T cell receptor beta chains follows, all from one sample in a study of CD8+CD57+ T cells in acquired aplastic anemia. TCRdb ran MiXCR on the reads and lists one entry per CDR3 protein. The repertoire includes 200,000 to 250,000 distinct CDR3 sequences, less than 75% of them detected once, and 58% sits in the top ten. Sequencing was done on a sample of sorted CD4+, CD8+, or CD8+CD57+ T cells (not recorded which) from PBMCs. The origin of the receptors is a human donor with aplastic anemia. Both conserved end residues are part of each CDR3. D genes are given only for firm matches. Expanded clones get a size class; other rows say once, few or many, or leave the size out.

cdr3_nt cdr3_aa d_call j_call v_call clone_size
TGTGCCAGCAGCTTAAAGGGCAATTCACCCCTCCACTTT CASSLKGNSPLHF NA TRBJ1-6 TRBV7-9 NA
TGTGCCACAGGCGGGGACGGGGCGGGCAATCAGCCCCAGCATTTT CATGGDGAGNQPQHF NA TRBJ1-5 TRBV19 NA
TGTGCCATCAGTGGGGGACAGGGGGCGATAGGCACAGATACGCAGTATTTT CAISGGQGAIGTDTQYF TRBD1 TRBJ2-3 TRBV10-3 once
TGCGCCAGCAGACGGAGGGGACAGAGCACAGATACGCAGTATTTT CASRRRGQSTDTQYF NA TRBJ2-3 TRBV5-1 NA
TGCGCCAGCAAGATGGTCTCTGGGGCCAACGTCCTGACTTTC CASKMVSGANVLTF NA TRBJ2-6 TRBV5-1 NA
TGTGCCAGCAGCTTGGAGGGTGTGGGCCAAGAGACCCAGTACTTC CASSLEGVGQETQYF NA TRBJ2-5 TRBV5-8 NA
TGTGCCACCAGCAGCTTTAACAATGAGCAGTTCTTC CATSSFNNEQFF NA TRBJ2-1 TRBV15 NA
TGTGCCAGCAGCGGCGGACCTGGCAGAATACCCTCCTACGAGCAGTGCTTC CASSGGPGRIPSYEQCF NA TRBJ2-7 TRBV7-3 NA
TGTGCCATCACCAAGGGACTAGCGGGAGCCACAGATACGCAGTATTTT CAITKGLAGATDTQYF TRBD2 TRBJ2-3 TRBV2 few
TGCAGTGCTAGAGCAGGGGGCGTGAGCAATCAGCCCCAGCATTTT CSARAGGVSNQPQHF TRBD1 TRBJ1-5 TRBV20-1 NA
TGTGCCACCAGTGATGCCCCCGGTTGGGGGGAAGGAGACTATGGCTACACCTTC CATSDAPGWGEGDYGYTF NA TRBJ1-2 TRBV24-1 NA
TGTGCCAGCAGCAGAGACACGTTCGGGTACGAGCAGTACTTC CASSRDTFGYEQYF NA TRBJ2-7 TRBV7-9 NA
TGTGCCACCAGCGCAGGACAGAGTCGGATCGACGAGCAGTACTTC CATSAGQSRIDEQYF NA TRBJ2-7 TRBV15 NA
TGCAGTGCCCCCGTGCCGGGACGGAACAATGAAAAACTGTTTTTT CSAPVPGRNNEKLFF NA TRBJ1-4 TRBV20-1 NA
TGTGCCACCAGTGACAGAGGGACAAGCGAAAAACTGTTTTTT CATSDRGTSEKLFF NA TRBJ1-4 TRBV24-1 NA
TGTGCCACCAGCAGAGATGGGGGTAATTCACCCCTCCACTTT CATSRDGGNSPLHF NA TRBJ1-6 TRBV15 few
TGTGCCAGCAGCTACCAGGAAGGCTACGAGCAGTACTTC CASSYQEGYEQYF NA TRBJ2-7 TRBV6-5 NA
TGTGCCAGCAGTGAGGAACTACTAAGTAACACTGAAGCTTTCTTT CASSEELLSNTEAFF NA TRBJ1-1 TRBV5-4 NA
TGCAGTGCTACACCGGGACAGGACTACAATGAGCAGTTCTTC CSATPGQDYNEQFF TRBD1 TRBJ2-1 TRBV20-1 few
TGTGCCAGCAGCGGGGACTTCTCAGATACGCAGTATTTT CASSGDFSDTQYF NA TRBJ2-3 TRBV7-2 NA
TGTGCCAGCAGCTTGGAGCCTAGCCACTATGGCTACACCTTC CASSLEPSHYGYTF NA TRBJ1-2 TRBV5-5 NA
TGCGCCAGCAGCTTCGTAGGGGGTAGCGAGCAGTACTTC CASSFVGGSEQYF NA TRBJ2-7 TRBV5-1 NA
TGTGCCACCAGCAGAGATAAATTAGTCAGTGAAGCTTTCTTT CATSRDKLVSEAFF NA TRBJ1-1 TRBV15 NA
TGTGCCATCAGTGAGTTGAGCGGGGGACAAGGGACCCAGTACTTC CAISELSGGQGTQYF TRBD2 TRBJ2-5 TRBV10-3 NA
TGTGCCAGCAGCCACGACCGGGCGGGAGAGGGACGGCCCCAGCATTTT CASSHDRAGEGRPQHF NA TRBJ1-5 TRBV7-2 NA
TGCAGTGCTAGGGTAGGGGGAGCTAACTATGGCTACACCTTC CSARVGGANYGYTF NA TRBJ1-2 TRBV20-1 NA
TGTGCCAGCAGCTTAGGGCTCTTGGGTGAGCAGTTCTTC CASSLGLLGEQFF NA TRBJ2-1 TRBV7-9 NA
TGTGCCACCAGCGAGACACCACCCACCTTCTACGAGCAGTACTTC CATSETPPTFYEQYF NA TRBJ2-7 TRBV24-1 few
TGTGCCACCAGCAGCTCCAGGTCGGGACAGGGCCTCTCCTACAATGAGCAGTTCTTC CATSSSRSGQGLSYNEQFF TRBD1 TRBJ2-1 TRBV15 NA
TGCAGTGCTAGAAAGGGACAGGCTCTCTACGAGCAGTACTTC CSARKGQALYEQYF TRBD1 TRBJ2-7 TRBV20-1 NA
TGCGCCAGCACGGGGCCGGTCCGACGAGGGGGGCAGTTCTTC CASTGPVRRGGQFF NA TRBJ2-1 TRBV10-1 NA
TGTGCCAGTAGTCCCTTTATCACAGATACGCAGTATTTT CASSPFITDTQYF NA TRBJ2-3 TRBV19 NA
TGCGCCAGCAGCCAGTGGGGGACTAATCAGCCCCAGCATTTT CASSQWGTNQPQHF NA TRBJ1-5 TRBV5-1 NA
TGCAGTGCTAGGGAAACCTATGGCTACACCTTC CSARETYGYTF NA TRBJ1-2 TRBV20-1 NA
TGTGCCAGCAGCCCGTGGGGGACTAGCGGTACCTACGAGCAGTACTTC CASSPWGTSGTYEQYF TRBD2 TRBJ2-7 TRBV7-8 NA
TGCGCCACCCAACAGGGCAGCTATAATTCACCCCTCCACTTT CATQQGSYNSPLHF NA TRBJ1-6 TRBV10-2 NA
TGCAGTGCCCTAACCCTCCAGGGGGGTAACTACAATGAGCAGTTCTTC CSALTLQGGNYNEQFF NA TRBJ2-1 TRBV20-1 NA
TGTGCCAGCAGCCAGACAGGGTGGAATGGCTACACCTTC CASSQTGWNGYTF TRBD1 TRBJ1-2 TRBV12-3/TRBV12-4 NA
TGCGCCAGCAGCGCCATTCCCAATCTTGGCACAGATACGCAGTATTTT CASSAIPNLGTDTQYF NA TRBJ2-3 TRBV5-1 NA
TGTGCCAGCAGCTTAGATAGTAACTATAATTCACCCCTCCACTTT CASSLDSNYNSPLHF NA TRBJ1-6 TRBV7-8 NA